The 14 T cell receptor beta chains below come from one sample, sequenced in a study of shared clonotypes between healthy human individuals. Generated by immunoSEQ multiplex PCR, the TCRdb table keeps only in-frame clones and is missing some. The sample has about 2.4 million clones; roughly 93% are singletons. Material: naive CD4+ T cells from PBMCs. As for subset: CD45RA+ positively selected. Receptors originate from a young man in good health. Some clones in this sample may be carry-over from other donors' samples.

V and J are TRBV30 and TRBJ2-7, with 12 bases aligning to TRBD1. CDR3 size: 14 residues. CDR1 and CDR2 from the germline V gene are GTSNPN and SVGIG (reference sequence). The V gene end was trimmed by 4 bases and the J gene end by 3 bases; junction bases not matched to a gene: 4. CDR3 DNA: TGTGCCTGGAACCGGGACAGGGGGCTCTACGAGCAGTACTTC. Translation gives CAWNRDRGLYEQYF.

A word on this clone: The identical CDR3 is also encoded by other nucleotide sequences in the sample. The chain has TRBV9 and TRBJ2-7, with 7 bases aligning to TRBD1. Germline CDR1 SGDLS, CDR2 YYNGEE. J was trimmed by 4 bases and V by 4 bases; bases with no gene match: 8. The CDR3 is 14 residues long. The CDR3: CASSPRDRSYEQYF. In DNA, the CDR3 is TGTGCCAGCAGCCCCAGGGACAGAAGTTACGAGCAGTACTTC.

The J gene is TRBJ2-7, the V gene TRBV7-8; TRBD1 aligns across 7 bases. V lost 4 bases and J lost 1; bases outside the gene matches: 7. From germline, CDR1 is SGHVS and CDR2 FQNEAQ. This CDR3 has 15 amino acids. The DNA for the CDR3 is TGTGCCAGCAGCTCTGCCCGGGACAGATCCTACGAGCAGTACTTC. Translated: CASSSARDRSYEQYF.

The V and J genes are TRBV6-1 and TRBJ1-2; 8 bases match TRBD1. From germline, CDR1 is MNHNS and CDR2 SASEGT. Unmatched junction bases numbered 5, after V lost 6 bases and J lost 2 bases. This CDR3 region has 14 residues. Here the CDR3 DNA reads TGTGCCAGCAGGGAACAGGGGGGAAACTATGGCTACACCTTC. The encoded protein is CASREQGGNYGYTF.

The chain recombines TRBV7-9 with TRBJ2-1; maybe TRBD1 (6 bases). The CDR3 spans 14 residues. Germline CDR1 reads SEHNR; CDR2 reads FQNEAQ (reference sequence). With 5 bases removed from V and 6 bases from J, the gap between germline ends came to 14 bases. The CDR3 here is CASSKLGAINEQFF. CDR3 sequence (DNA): TGTGCCAGCAGCAAACTGGGGGCTATCAATGAGCAGTTCTTC.

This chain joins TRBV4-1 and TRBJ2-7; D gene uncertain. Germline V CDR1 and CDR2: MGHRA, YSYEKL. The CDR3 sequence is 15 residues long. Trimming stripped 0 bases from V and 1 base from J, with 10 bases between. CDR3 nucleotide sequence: TGCGCCAGCAGCCAAGATCGGCAGGAATCCTACGAGCAGTACTTC. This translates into CASSQDRQESYEQYF.

CDR3 residues: CASSPSDGRGVRQPQHF. The CDR3 DNA sequence: TGCGCCAGCAGCCCCTCGGACGGGAGGGGGGTAAGGCAGCCCCAGCATTTT. The chain has TRBV4-1 and TRBJ1-5; possibly TRBD1 for D (6 bases). The CDR3 covers 17 residues. The V gene lost 4 bases and the J gene lost 7 bases, with 23 bases spanning the gap. Per the germline V gene, CDR1 is MGHRA and CDR2 is YSYEKL.

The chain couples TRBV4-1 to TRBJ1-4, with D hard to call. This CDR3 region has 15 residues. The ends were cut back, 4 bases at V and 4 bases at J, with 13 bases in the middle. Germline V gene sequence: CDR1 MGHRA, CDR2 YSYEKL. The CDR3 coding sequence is TGCGCCAGCAGCCTCGCAGGTACTTATAATGAAAAACTGTTTTTT. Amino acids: CASSLAGTYNEKLFF.

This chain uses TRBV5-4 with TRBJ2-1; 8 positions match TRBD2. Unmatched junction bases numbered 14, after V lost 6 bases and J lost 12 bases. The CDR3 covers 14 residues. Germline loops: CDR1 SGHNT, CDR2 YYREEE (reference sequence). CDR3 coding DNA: TGTGCCAGCACCAAGAAAGGGAGCGGGGGACGGCAGTTCTTC. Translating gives CASTKKGSGGRQFF. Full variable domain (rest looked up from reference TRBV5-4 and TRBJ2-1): ETGVTQSPTHLIKTRGQQVTLRCSSQSGHNTVSWYQQALGQGPQFIFQYYREEENGRGNFPPRFSGLQFPNYSSELNVNALELDDSALYLCASTKKGSGGRQFFGPGTRLTVL.

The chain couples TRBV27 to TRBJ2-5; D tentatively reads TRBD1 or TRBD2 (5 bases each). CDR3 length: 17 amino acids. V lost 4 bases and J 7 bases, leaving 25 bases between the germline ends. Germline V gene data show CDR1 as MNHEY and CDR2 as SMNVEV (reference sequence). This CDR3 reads CASSSRPPRDPPATQYF. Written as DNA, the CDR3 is TGTGCCAGCAGTTCCCGACCCCCTCGGGACCCTCCTGCGACCCAGTACTTC.

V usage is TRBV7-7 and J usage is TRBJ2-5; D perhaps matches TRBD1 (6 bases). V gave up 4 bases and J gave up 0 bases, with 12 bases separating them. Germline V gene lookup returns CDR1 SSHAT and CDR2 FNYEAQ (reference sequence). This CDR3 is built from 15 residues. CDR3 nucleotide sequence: TGTGCCAGCAGCTGGTCGGACAGATACCAAGAGACCCAGTACTTC. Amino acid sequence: CASSWSDRYQETQYF.

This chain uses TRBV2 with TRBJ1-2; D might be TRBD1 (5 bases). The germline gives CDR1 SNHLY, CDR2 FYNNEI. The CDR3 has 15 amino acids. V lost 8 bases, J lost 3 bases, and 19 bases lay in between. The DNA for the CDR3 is TGTGCCAGCGCGGGGCAATTGACAGATTACTATGGCTACACCTTC. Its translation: CASAGQLTDYYGYTF.

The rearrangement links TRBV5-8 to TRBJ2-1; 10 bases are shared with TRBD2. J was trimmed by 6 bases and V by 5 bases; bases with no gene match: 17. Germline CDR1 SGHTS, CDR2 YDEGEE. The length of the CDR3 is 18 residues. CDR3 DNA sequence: TGTGCCAGCAGGACCGGGCAGGACCTAGCGGGAGAAAGCAATGAGCAGTTCTTC. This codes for CASRTGQDLAGESNEQFF.

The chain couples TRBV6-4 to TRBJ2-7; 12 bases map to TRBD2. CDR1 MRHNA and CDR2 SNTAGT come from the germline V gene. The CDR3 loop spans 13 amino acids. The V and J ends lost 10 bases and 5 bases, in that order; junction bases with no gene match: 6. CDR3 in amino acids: CAIWTSGNHEQYF. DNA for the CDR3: TGTGCCATTTGGACTAGCGGGAACCACGAGCAGTACTTC.